This TCR beta chain is from a study of blood T cell repertoires in COVID-19. The overall study: There were acute and convalescent COVID-19 samples, and they came from the United States, Italy and Spain. From T cells, B-cell-depleted T cells, or PBMCs came the material, which was cDNA or gDNA.

Method: immunoSEQ multiplex PCR; TCRdb's copy keeps in-frame clones and lacks some. This table holds some 270,000 clones, roughly nine tenths found once. The CDR3 is 13 residues long. From germline, CDR1 is KGHSH and CDR2 LQKENI. The ends were cut back, 6 bases at V and 7 bases at J, with 16 bases in the middle. The sample comprised peripheral blood. The TCR comes from a woman aged 40 to 55 who had recovered from COVID-19. V usage is TRBV18 and J usage is TRBJ2-7, with a weak D call TRBD1 (6 bases). CDR3 DNA sequence: TGTGCCAGCTCTCCCGGACAGATCGGGGAGCAGTACTTC. It yields the protein CASSPGQIGEQYF. Full variable domain (outside the CDR3, taken from reference TRBV18 and TRBJ2-7): NAGVMQNPRHLVRRRGQEARLRCSPMKGHSHVYWYRQLPEEGLKFMVYLQKENIIDESGMPKERFSAEFPKEGPSILRIQQVVRGDSAAYFCASSPGQIGEQYFGPGTRLTVT.